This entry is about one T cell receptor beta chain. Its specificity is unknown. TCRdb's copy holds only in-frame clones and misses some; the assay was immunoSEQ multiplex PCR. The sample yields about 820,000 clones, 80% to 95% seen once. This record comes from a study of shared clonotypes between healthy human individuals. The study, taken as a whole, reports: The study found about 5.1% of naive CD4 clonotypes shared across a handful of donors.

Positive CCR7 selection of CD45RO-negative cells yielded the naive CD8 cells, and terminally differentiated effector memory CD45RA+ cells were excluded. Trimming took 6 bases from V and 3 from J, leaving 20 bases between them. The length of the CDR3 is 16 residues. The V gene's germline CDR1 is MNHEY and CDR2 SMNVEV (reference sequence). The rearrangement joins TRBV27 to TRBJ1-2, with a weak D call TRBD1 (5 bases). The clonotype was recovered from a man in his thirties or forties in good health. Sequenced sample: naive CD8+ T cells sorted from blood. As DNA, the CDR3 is TGTGCCAGCAGCCCATCCGGGGGGGAATTGGACTATGGCTACACCTTC. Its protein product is CASSPSGGELDYGYTF.